Listed here are 18 T cell receptor beta chains from one sample, sequenced in a study of blood T cell repertoires in COVID-19. Generated by immunoSEQ multiplex PCR, the TCRdb table keeps only in-frame clones and is missing some. The data contain tens of thousands of clones, approximately 90% of them singletons. The sample consisted of peripheral blood. The receptors derive from a man aged 25-40 years with acute or convalescent COVID-19.

This chain joins TRBV5-1 and TRBJ1-1, with TRBD1 as a possible D gene (6 bases). Trimming took off 4 bases at V and 3 bases at J, with 13 bases between the two ends. Germline V lookup: CDR1 SGHRS, CDR2 YFSETQ. The CDR3 has 14 amino acids. CDR3 protein: CASSRGGRDTEAFF. Written as DNA, the CDR3 is TGCGCCAGCAGCCGCGGGGGGCGGGACACTGAAGCTTTCTTT.

This chain uses TRBV6-5 with TRBJ1-2; tentatively, D is TRBD1 (6 bases). The V gene's germline CDR1 is MNHEY and CDR2 SVGAGI. Deletions cut 4 bases from V and 3 bases from J, with 12 bases between. The CDR3 is made up of 14 amino acids. CDR3 region: CASSSAGHYYGYTF. The CDR3, as DNA: TGTGCCAGCAGTTCAGCGGGACACTACTATGGCTACACCTTC.

The rearrangement links TRBV5-1 to TRBJ1-1; tentatively, D is TRBD1 (5 bases). The V and J ends lost 4 bases and 3 bases respectively, with 13 bases between them. Germline lookup yields CDR1 SGHRS and CDR2 YFSETQ. This CDR3 region has 14 residues. The CDR3 DNA reads TGCGCCAGCAGCCCAGGGTGGCTTGACACTGAAGCTTTCTTT. Encoded protein: CASSPGWLDTEAFF.

V is TRBV15 and J is TRBJ2-1, with a tentative D call TRBD2 (5 bases). Looked up from germline, CDR1 is LNHNV and CDR2 is YYDKDF (reference sequence). With 5 bases removed from V and 3 bases from J, the gap between germline ends came to 17 bases. The CDR3 has 16 residues. CDR3 region: CATSLYPGRGYNEQFF. The CDR3 DNA reads TGTGCCACCAGCCTTTATCCAGGACGGGGCTACAATGAGCAGTTCTTC.

The gene calls are TRBV11-1 and TRBJ2-1, with D possibly matching TRBD1 (6 bases). CDR1 and CDR2 (germline): SGHAT, FQDESV (reference sequence). This CDR3 spans 14 amino acids. Trimming removed 5 bases from V and 1 base from J, with 9 bases in between. The CDR3 loop reads CASSPTGSYNEQFF. CDR3 in DNA: TGTGCCAGCAGCCCGACAGGTTCCTACAATGAGCAGTTCTTC.

The chain links TRBV5-5 to TRBJ1-1, with TRBD1 matching 7 bases. V was pared by 4 bases and J by 4 bases, with 10 bases of the junction left unmatched. The CDR3 runs 15 residues. Germline assignment: CDR1 SGHKS and CDR2 YYEKEE (reference sequence). CDR3 nucleotide sequence: TGTGCCAGCAGCCCACAGACAGGGAGAAGCACTGAAGCTTTCTTT. This encodes CASSPQTGRSTEAFF.

The rearrangement links TRBV11-2 to TRBJ1-1; D gene unclear. Trimming removed 1 base at V and 3 bases at J, with 9 bases between. Looked up from germline, CDR1 is SGHAT and CDR2 is FQNNGV. This CDR3 comprises 14 residues. In DNA form, the CDR3 reads TGTGCCAGCAGCTTAGCGGGAGGAGACACTGAAGCTTTCTTT. This encodes CASSLAGGDTEAFF.

The chain uses TRBV5-1 and TRBJ2-1, with 9 bases that match TRBD2. Per germline, CDR1 SGHRS and CDR2 YFSETQ. The CDR3 has 14 residues. The J segment lost 4 bases and the V segment lost 4 bases, leaving 3 bases of the junction unmatched. CDR3 coding DNA: TGCGCCAGCAGCCGGACTAGCGTTTACAATGAGCAGTTCTTC. It translates to CASSRTSVYNEQFF. The complete variable domain, with remaining parts taken from reference TRBV5-1 and TRBJ2-1, reads KAGVTQTPRYLIKTRGQQVTLSCSPISGHRSVSWYQQTPGQGLQFLFEYFSETQRNKGNFPGRFSGRQFSNSRSEMNVSTLELGDSALYLCASSRTSVYNEQFFGPGTRLTVL.

This clone showed up just once. The CDR3 region is CASLGLADTGELFF. CDR3 in DNA: TGTGCCAGTCTGGGACTAGCGGACACCGGGGAGCTGTTTTTT. The chain combines TRBV19 with TRBJ2-2; 11 positions agree with TRBD2. The trim removed 8 bases at V and 3 bases at J, leaving 2 bases unmatched. The CDR3 loop spans 14 amino acids. Germline assignment: CDR1 LNHDA and CDR2 SQIVND (reference sequence).

The chain carries TRBV30 and TRBJ1-2, with 9 bases fitting TRBD1. Germline-derived CDR1 and CDR2 are GTSNPN and SVGIG (reference sequence). The V gene end was trimmed by 2 bases and the J gene end by 8 bases; junction bases not matched to a gene: 6. The length of the CDR3 is 13 residues. The CDR3: CAWSHRGLGGYTF. CDR3 bases: TGTGCCTGGAGTCACAGGGGGCTAGGAGGCTACACCTTC.

The rearrangement uses TRBV27 and TRBJ2-1; 9 bases agree with TRBD2. The CDR3 extends over 14 amino acids. Germline CDR1 reads MNHEY; CDR2 reads SMNVEV (reference sequence). The V and J ends lost 6 bases and 8 bases, in that order; junction bases with no gene match: 8. The CDR3 nucleotides are TGTGCCAGCAGCCTATCTAGCGGGATTGATGAGCAGTTCTTC. Its protein is CASSLSSGIDEQFF.

This rearrangement joins TRBV5-4 to TRBJ2-5, with D perhaps TRBD2 (7 bases). Germline V lookup: CDR1 SGHNT, CDR2 YYREEE (reference sequence). CDR3 length: 13 amino acids. V lost 4 bases to trimming and J lost 3 bases, with 10 bases between them. The CDR3 region is CASSRGGEETQYF. The CDR3 DNA reads TGTGCCAGCAGCCGAGGGGGGGAAGAGACCCAGTACTTC.

A remark on this clone: Within the sample, other DNA sequences also encode this same CDR3. The chain is built from TRBV6-5 and TRBJ1-5; 7 bases map to TRBD1. Germline assignment: CDR1 MNHEY and CDR2 SVGAGI. Germline trimming cut 6 bases from V and 7 bases from J; bases unmatched to any gene: 9. The CDR3 spans 14 residues. CDR3: CASSYRQGRQPQHF. In nucleotides, the CDR3 is TGTGCCAGCAGCTATCGACAGGGACGGCAGCCCCAGCATTTT.

The genes are TRBV2 and TRBJ1-2; the match to TRBD1 covers 7 bases. Germline V CDR1 and CDR2: SNHLY, FYNNEI. CDR3 size: 14 residues. With V trimmed by 4 bases and J by 7 bases, 9 bases remained unmatched. The CDR3 DNA sequence: TGTGCCAGCAGTGTACAGGGGCTTTTCTTTGGCTACACCTTC. Translation gives CASSVQGLFFGYTF.

J is TRBJ1-5 and V is TRBV4-1; D gene uncertain. Germline assignment: CDR1 MGHRA and CDR2 YSYEKL. Trimming pared 1 base from V and 8 bases from J, leaving 12 bases between. The CDR3 has 14 residues. CDR3 in amino acids: CASSQVLGVEPQHF. As DNA, the CDR3 is TGCGCCAGCAGCCAAGTTTTGGGAGTGGAGCCCCAGCATTTT.

The rearrangement uses TRBV24-1 and TRBJ1-1, with 10 bases matching TRBD1. CDR1 is KGHDR and CDR2 is SFDVKD in the germline V gene. CDR3 length: 13 residues. J lost 5 bases, V lost 10 bases, and 6 bases had no gene match. CDR3 region: CATRDRGWTEAFF. The CDR3 bases are TGTGCCACTAGGGACAGGGGTTGGACTGAAGCTTTCTTT.

This chain connects TRBV5-5 to TRBJ2-5; D is undetermined. CDR3 length: 14 amino acids. In germline, CDR1 is SGHKS, CDR2 YYEKEE (reference sequence). Trimming took 0 bases from V and 0 from J, leaving 6 bases between them. CDR3 residues: CASSLETDQETQYF. Here the CDR3 DNA reads TGTGCCAGCAGCTTGGAAACAGACCAAGAGACCCAGTACTTC.

The J gene is TRBJ1-1, the V gene TRBV7-9, with no clear D. Between the trimmed V and J ends, which lost 1 base and 5 bases, there was a span of 8 bases. There are 13 residues in the CDR3. Germline V gives CDR1 SEHNR, CDR2 FQNEAQ (reference sequence). The CDR3 DNA sequence: TGTGCCAGCAGCTTAGAGTCGCGGACTGAAGCTTTCTTT. Translating it yields CASSLESRTEAFF.